This TCR beta chain was identified during a study of blood T cells in healthy people across ages. The second PCR ran about 6 to 12 cycles with a sample-barcoded 5' primer and J-beta primers. Each CDR3 protein gets one entry after TCRdb re-called the 5' RACE reads with MiXCR. The profile shows some 1.6 million distinct CDR3 sequences, 30% to 35% of them singletons. V was pared by 4 bases and J by 4 bases, with 22 bases between. The CDR3 length is 17 residues. In germline, CDR1 is MNHNS, CDR2 SASEGT. This chain joins TRBV6-1 and TRBJ2-5; D may be TRBD2 (6 bases). The origin of this receptor is a young woman in good health. The specimen sequenced was blood. The CDR3 is CASSALPGGAPGETQYF. The DNA of the CDR3 is TGTGCCAGCAGTGCTCTTCCCGGGGGAGCGCCGGGAGAGACCCAGTACTTC.